This T cell receptor (beta chain) is drawn from a study of blood T cell repertoires in COVID-19. Study summary: Specimens from acute and convalescent COVID-19 originated in the United States, Italy and Spain. Sources were T cells, B-cell-depleted T cells, or PBMCs; the material itself was cDNA or gDNA.

The CDR3 sequence is 15 residues long. V was cut by 0 bases and J by 3 bases, with 11 bases left in between. The germline CDR1 and CDR2 sequences are SGHNT and YYREEE (reference sequence). Per the authors' pipeline: Counts of nucleated cells, estimated from reference gene primer amplification, were obtained. Generated by immunoSEQ multiplex PCR, the TCRdb table keeps only in-frame clones and is missing some. Clonal size and the V and J genes are those of that table, whereas D and trimming came from the DNA. The profile shows 80,000 to 95,000 clones, about nine tenths of them singletons. The chain couples TRBV5-4 to TRBJ2-3, with a weak D call TRBD2 (6 bases). Material: peripheral blood. The TCR was taken from a woman aged 45-59 years with active or convalescent COVID-19. In DNA, the CDR3 is TGTGCCAGCAGCTTGGGGGGGGTGGGTACAGATACGCAGTATTTT. Translated, it gives CASSLGGVGTDTQYF.